The 32 T cell receptor beta chains in this list originate from one sample, sequenced in a study of OX40 agonist ivuxolimab in advanced cancers. Clones were read by immunoSEQ multiplex PCR, and TCRdb kept only the in-frame ones, dropping some. This table has tens of thousands of clones, 80% to 95% appearing once. Sample: CD4+ or CD8+ T cells sorted from blood, taken in a trial of the OX40 agonist ivuxolimab. The origin of the receptors is an adult with an advanced solid tumor such as melanoma, head and neck, liver or kidney cancer.

The J gene is TRBJ2-7, the V gene TRBV19, with 8 nucleotides matching TRBD2. V lost 3 bases, J lost 2 bases, and 6 bases stayed unmatched. CDR1 is LNHDA and CDR2 is SQIVND in the germline V gene (reference sequence). The CDR3 runs 15 residues. This CDR3 reads CASSIGREGPYEQYF. CDR3 DNA: TGTGCCAGTAGTATCGGCCGGGAGGGCCCCTACGAGCAGTACTTC.

The rearrangement links TRBV5-1 to TRBJ1-4; TRBD1 matches 10 bases. Germline CDR1 is SGHRS and CDR2 is YFSETQ. The trim removed 4 bases at V and 7 bases at J, leaving 4 bases unmatched. CDR3 length equals 14 residues. The CDR3 DNA follows: TGCGCCAGCAGCCCGGGACAGGGGAGTGAAAAACTGTTTTTT. Its translation is CASSPGQGSEKLFF.

A single count supports this clone. This rearrangement joins TRBV30 to TRBJ2-1; a possible D gene is TRBD1 (5 bases). Trimming shortened V by 0 bases and J by 9 bases, and 6 bases separated the two germline ends. The CDR3 is 11 amino acids. Germline loops: CDR1 GTSNPN, CDR2 SVGIG (reference sequence). CDR3 amino acids: CAWSVRGEQFF. Here the CDR3 DNA reads TGTGCCTGGAGTGTAAGGGGTGAGCAGTTCTTC.

This clone was found once. This rearrangement joins TRBV6-5 to TRBJ1-2; TRBD1 matches at 8 bases. Germline CDR1 reads MNHEY; CDR2 reads SVGAGI. V was clipped by 10 bases and J by 5 bases; unmatched bases: 12. CDR3 length: 14 residues. The CDR3 DNA reads as TGTGCCACCTCCGACAGGGGTCGCCATTATGGCTACACCTTC. Encoded protein: CATSDRGRHYGYTF.

The chain joins TRBV11-2 to TRBJ2-5, with D tentatively TRBD1 (5 bases). CDR1 is SGHAT and CDR2 is FQNNGV in the germline V gene. Trimming took 3 bases from V and 2 from J, leaving 10 bases between them. The CDR3 loop spans 14 amino acids. The CDR3 reads CASSFVGQQETQYF. Here the CDR3 DNA reads TGTGCCAGCAGCTTTGTCGGACAACAAGAGACCCAGTACTTC.

Worth noting for this clone: This sample includes further DNA sequences coding for the same CDR3. The rearrangement links TRBV7-2 to TRBJ2-5, with 8 bases matching TRBD1. Germline V CDR1 and CDR2: SGHTA, FQGNSA. Losses at the gene ends were 2 bases for V and 5 bases for J; bases not matched to a gene: 4. The CDR3 is 14 residues long. CDR3 nucleotide sequence: TGTGCCAGCAGCTTACAGGGGGCTAGGGAGACCCAGTACTTC. This codes for CASSLQGARETQYF.

The chain uses TRBV6-6 and TRBJ2-5; D remains unclear. The germline gives CDR1 MNHNY, CDR2 SVGAGI (reference sequence). With 8 bases removed from V and 8 bases from J, the gap between germline ends came to 6 bases. This CDR3 region has 9 residues. Written as DNA, the CDR3 is TGTGCCAGCCTGTTCACCCAGTACTTC. This encodes CASLFTQYF.

The chain joins TRBV19 to TRBJ2-7, with a tentative D call TRBD2 (5 bases). This CDR3 contains 15 residues. Trimming removed 5 bases at V and 2 bases at J, with 16 bases between. CDR1 is LNHDA, CDR2 SQIVND, per germline (reference sequence). Here the CDR3 reads CASSVGGLYAYEQYF. The CDR3 DNA reads as TGTGCCAGTAGTGTAGGAGGTCTTTATGCCTACGAGCAGTACTTC.

This chain connects TRBV6-5 to TRBJ2-7; TRBD2 might be the D (6 bases). V lost 7 bases, J lost 2 bases, and 15 bases lay in between. The CDR3 has 14 residues. Germline CDR1 is MNHEY and CDR2 is SVGAGI. In nucleotides, the CDR3 is TGTGCCAGCACGAGATCCGGGGGAACCTACGAGCAGTACTTC. It translates to CASTRSGGTYEQYF.

CDR3 residues: CASSIRTGANTGELFF. The CDR3 DNA reads as TGTGCCAGCAGCATCAGGACAGGGGCGAACACCGGGGAGCTGTTTTTT. The chain employs TRBV21-1 and TRBJ2-2; the D call in the table, TRBD1, was not verified against the DNA. TRBV21-1 is flagged as a pseudogene. CDR3 length: 16 amino acids.

The count of this clone is one. The V call is TRBV5-6, the J call TRBJ2-1; D is perhaps TRBD2 (6 bases). V was shortened by 4 bases and J by 2 bases, with 13 bases between the two germline ends. CDR1 is SGHDT and CDR2 is YYEEEE in the germline V gene. This CDR3 has 15 residues. The CDR3 region is CASSRTTTTYNEQFF. The CDR3 nucleotides are TGTGCCAGCAGCAGGACTACAACCACCTACAATGAGCAGTTCTTC.

This chain connects TRBV28 to TRBJ2-3; 7 bases are a match to TRBD1. The CDR3 totals 14 residues. The germline CDR1 and CDR2 sequences are MDHEN and SYDVKM. The J segment lost 2 bases and the V segment lost 5 bases, leaving 4 bases of the junction unmatched. The DNA of the CDR3 is TGTGCCAGCAGTCCACAGGGGCCCACAGATACGCAGTATTTT. It specifies CASSPQGPTDTQYF.

V usage is TRBV30 and J usage is TRBJ1-6, with D perhaps matching TRBD1 (5 bases). Germline V gene lookup returns CDR1 GTSNPN and CDR2 SVGIG (reference sequence). Trimming shortened V by 1 base and J by 9 bases, and 13 bases separated the two germline ends. The length of the CDR3 is 14 residues. The CDR3 reads CAWSATRRGSPLHF. The CDR3 DNA sequence: TGTGCCTGGAGTGCGACCCGAAGGGGTTCACCCCTCCACTTT.

The chain combines TRBV30 with TRBJ1-5; D is undetermined. The ends were cut back, 2 bases at V and 8 bases at J, with 16 bases in the middle. Per germline, CDR1 GTSNPN and CDR2 SVGIG (reference sequence). The length of the CDR3 is 14 residues. CDR3 in amino acids: CAWSSSAGAKPQHF. The CDR3 coding sequence is TGTGCCTGGAGTTCCTCAGCGGGCGCGAAGCCCCAGCATTTT.

V is TRBV10-3 and J is TRBJ2-2; 8 bases agree with TRBD1. Per germline, CDR1 ENHRY and CDR2 SYGVKD. The CDR3 spans 15 residues. V gave up 3 bases and J gave up 6 bases; unmatched junction bases: 6. CDR3 in amino acids: CAISERGTGSGELFF. DNA for the CDR3: TGTGCCATCAGTGAAAGGGGGACAGGTTCCGGGGAGCTGTTTTTT.

The rearrangement joins TRBV5-4 to TRBJ1-2; D perhaps matches TRBD1 (6 bases). The V gene lost 1 base and the J gene lost 4 bases, with 20 bases spanning the gap. The germline gives CDR1 SGHNT, CDR2 YYREEE (reference sequence). This CDR3 region has 17 residues. For the CDR3, the DNA is TGTGCCAGCAGCTTGTCTGGTACCCAGGGGCCCTTCTATGGCTACACCTTC. Protein: CASSLSGTQGPFYGYTF.

DNA for the CDR3: TGTGCCAGCATCCTAGGACTAGCCCGTTACAATGAGCAGTTCTTC. Residues: CASILGLARYNEQFF. This chain links TRBV28 with TRBJ2-1; TRBD2 matches 8 bases. Trimming took 7 bases from V and 4 from J; bases not matched to a gene: 9. The CDR3 is made up of 15 amino acids. The germline CDR1 and CDR2 sequences are MDHEN and SYDVKM.

V is TRBV5-6 and J is TRBJ2-4, with 7 bases identical to TRBD1. Per the germline V gene, CDR1 is SGHDT and CDR2 is YYEEEE. The CDR3 is 15 amino acids. V trimming: 4 bases; J trimming: 3 bases; junction bases outside the gene matches: 7. The CDR3 protein is CASSTFDRDKNIQYF. The CDR3 bases are TGTGCCAGCAGCACCTTCGACAGGGACAAAAACATTCAGTACTTC.

V usage is TRBV10-3 and J usage is TRBJ2-7, with a weak D call TRBD2 (6 bases). V was trimmed by 0 bases and J by 3 bases, leaving 9 bases between them. The CDR3 spans 14 residues. CDR1 ENHRY and CDR2 SYGVKD come from the germline V gene. DNA for the CDR3: TGTGCCATCAGTGAGTCTGGGACTGGCTACGAGCAGTACTTC. Its translation is CAISESGTGYEQYF.

The V and J genes are TRBV5-4 and TRBJ2-1; 9 bases align to TRBD2. Germline CDR1 is SGHNT and CDR2 is YYREEE (reference sequence). The V gene end was trimmed by 5 bases and the J gene end by 14 bases; junction bases not matched to a gene: 8. CDR3 length: 12 residues. CDR3 residues: CASSPPGTSKFF. The CDR3 region has the DNA TGTGCCAGCAGTCCTCCCGGGACTAGCAAGTTCTTC.

This sequence joins TRBV30 and TRBJ1-5, with D hard to call. Trimming removed 2 bases from V and 6 bases from J, with 8 bases in between. This CDR3 is built from 12 residues. Germline V gene data show CDR1 as GTSNPN and CDR2 as SVGIG (reference sequence). The CDR3 sequence is CAWSLGGQPQHF. DNA for the CDR3: TGTGCCTGGAGTTTAGGAGGTCAGCCCCAGCATTTT.

V usage is TRBV27 and J usage is TRBJ1-2; D unclear. The CDR3 runs to 14 residues. Germline lookup yields CDR1 MNHEY and CDR2 SMNVEV (reference sequence). V shed 0 bases and J shed 1 base, with 6 bases lying between them. The CDR3 sequence is CASSLSPVNYGYTF. DNA for the CDR3: TGTGCCAGCAGTTTATCACCAGTTAACTATGGCTACACCTTC.

J is TRBJ2-2 and V is TRBV6-6; TRBD1 agrees at 10 bases. CDR1 is MNHNY and CDR2 is SVGAGI in the germline V gene (reference sequence). V shed 5 bases, J shed 1 base, and the junction held 1 base outside the gene matches. The CDR3 has 15 amino acids. The CDR3 DNA follows: TGTGCCAGCAGTAGGGACAGGGGGAACACCGGGGAGCTGTTTTTT. Residues: CASSRDRGNTGELFF.

The V call is TRBV30, the J call TRBJ1-6, with 9 bases identical to TRBD1. This CDR3 contains 15 residues. The V gene end was trimmed by 3 bases and the J gene end by 8 bases; junction bases not matched to a gene: 8. Germline V CDR1 and CDR2: GTSNPN, SVGIG (reference sequence). DNA of the CDR3: TGTGCCTGGAGGACGTCGGGACAGGGATATTCACCCCTCCACTTT. It codes for CAWRTSGQGYSPLHF.

This chain connects TRBV11-2 to TRBJ2-3, with 8 bases matching TRBD1. There are 13 residues in the CDR3. The germline V gene encodes CDR1 SGHAT and CDR2 FQNNGV. V dropped 5 bases and J dropped 6; count of bases not matched to a gene: 4. CDR3 loop: CASSQTGADTQYF. In nucleotides, the CDR3 is TGTGCCAGCAGCCAGACAGGGGCGGATACGCAGTATTTT.

The chain employs TRBV2 and TRBJ2-3; TRBD1 matches at 8 bases. Germline V lookup: CDR1 SNHLY, CDR2 FYNNEI. The CDR3 sequence is 15 residues long. V was clipped by 10 bases and J by 5 bases; unmatched bases: 14. The CDR3: CANTPTDRVRDTQYF. CDR3 sequence (DNA): TGTGCCAACACACCCACGGACAGGGTTAGAGATACGCAGTATTTT.

The V call is TRBV29-1, the J call TRBJ2-2, with TRBD1 as a possible D gene (6 bases). The CDR3 totals 11 residues. V lost 6 bases to trimming and J lost 6 bases, with 8 bases between them. Germline values: CDR1 SQVTM, CDR2 ANQGSEA. The CDR3 bases are TGCAGCGTACAGGGTCCCGGGGAGCTGTTTTTT. It codes for CSVQGPGELFF.

The chain recombines TRBV15 with TRBJ1-2; D is unclear. Germline V CDR1 and CDR2: LNHNV, YYDKDF (reference sequence). This CDR3 spans 12 amino acids. V was clipped by 4 bases and J by 3 bases, with 6 bases between them. CDR3 nucleotide sequence: TGTGCCACCAGCACGGCAGACTATGGCTACACCTTC. It is translated as CATSTADYGYTF. Looking up the rest from reference TRBV15 and TRBJ1-2 gives the full variable domain: DAMVIQNPRYQVTQFGKPVTLSCSQTLNHNVMYWYQQKSSQAPKLLFHYYDKDFNNEADTPDNFQSRRPNTSFCFLDIRSPGLGDTAMYLCATSTADYGYTFGSGTRLTVV.

This sequence joins TRBV19 and TRBJ2-3; the D gene is possibly TRBD2 (5 bases). The ends were cut back, 3 bases at V and 4 bases at J, with 11 bases in the middle. The CDR3 runs to 14 residues. Germline lookup yields CDR1 LNHDA and CDR2 SQIVND (reference sequence). The CDR3 region has the DNA TGTGCCAGTAGTATGGTAGCGACTTCAGATACGCAGTATTTT. Encoded protein: CASSMVATSDTQYF.

This sequence joins TRBV27 and TRBJ2-6, with D hard to call. Trimming removed 7 bases at V and 0 bases at J, with 10 bases between. Germline V CDR1 and CDR2: MNHEY, SMNVEV (reference sequence). The CDR3 runs 15 residues. The CDR3 DNA is TGTGCCAGCACCCAACAGAACTCTGGGGCCAACGTCCTGACTTTC. Protein sequence: CASTQQNSGANVLTF.

The rearrangement links TRBV6-5 to TRBJ2-2, with 7 bases aligning to TRBD1. Germline V gives CDR1 MNHEY, CDR2 SVGAGI. V lost 8 bases to trimming and J lost 17 bases; unmatched junction nucleotides: 17. The CDR3 is 13 amino acids. The chain's CDR3 is CASENFRTGSVFF. The CDR3 DNA follows: TGTGCCAGCGAGAATTTCCGGACAGGCTCTGTTTTTTTT.

The chain has TRBV18 and TRBJ1-4; 7 bases fit TRBD1. The ends lost 3 bases at V and 8 bases at J; junction bases unmatched: 6. The length of the CDR3 is 14 residues. Germline CDR1 is KGHSH and CDR2 is LQKENI. The CDR3 DNA is TGTGCCAGCTCACCGACAGGGCAAGGGGAAAAACTGTTTTTT. Its translation: CASSPTGQGEKLFF. The complete variable domain, with remaining parts taken from reference TRBV18 and TRBJ1-4, reads NAGVMQNPRHLVRRRGQEARLRCSPMKGHSHVYWYRQLPEEGLKFMVYLQKENIIDESGMPKERFSAEFPKEGPSILRIQQVVRGDSAAYFCASSPTGQGEKLFFGSGTQLSVL.